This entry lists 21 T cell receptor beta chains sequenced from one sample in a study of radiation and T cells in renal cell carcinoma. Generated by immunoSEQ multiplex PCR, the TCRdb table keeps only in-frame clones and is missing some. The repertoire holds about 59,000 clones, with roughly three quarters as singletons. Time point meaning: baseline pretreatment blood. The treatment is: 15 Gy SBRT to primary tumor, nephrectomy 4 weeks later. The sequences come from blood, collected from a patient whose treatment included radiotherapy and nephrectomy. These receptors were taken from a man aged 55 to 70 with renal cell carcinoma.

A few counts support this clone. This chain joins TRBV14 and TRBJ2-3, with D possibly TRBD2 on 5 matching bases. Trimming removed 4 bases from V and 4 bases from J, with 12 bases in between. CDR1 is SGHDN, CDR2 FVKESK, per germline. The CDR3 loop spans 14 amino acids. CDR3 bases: TGTGCCAGCAGCCGGGCGGAGGTGCCAGATACGCAGTATTTT. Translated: CASSRAEVPDTQYF.

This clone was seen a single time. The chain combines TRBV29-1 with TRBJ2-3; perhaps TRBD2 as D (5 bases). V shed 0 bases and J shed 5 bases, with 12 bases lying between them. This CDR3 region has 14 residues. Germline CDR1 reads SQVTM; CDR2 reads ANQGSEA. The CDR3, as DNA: TGCAGCGTTGAAGATCAGGCAGGAGGAGATACGCAGTATTTT. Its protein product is CSVEDQAGGDTQYF.

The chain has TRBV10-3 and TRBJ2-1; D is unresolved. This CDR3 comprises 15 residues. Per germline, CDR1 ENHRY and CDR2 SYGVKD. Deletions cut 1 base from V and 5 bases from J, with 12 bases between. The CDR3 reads CAISELVISDNEQFF. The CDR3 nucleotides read TGTGCCATCAGTGAGTTGGTAATATCGGACAATGAGCAGTTCTTC.

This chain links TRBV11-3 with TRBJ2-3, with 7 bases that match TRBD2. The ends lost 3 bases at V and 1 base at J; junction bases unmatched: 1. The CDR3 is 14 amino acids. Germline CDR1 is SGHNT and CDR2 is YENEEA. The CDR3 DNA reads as TGTGCCAGCAGCTTGGGGGGGGGCACAGATACGCAGTATTTT. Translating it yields CASSLGGGTDTQYF.

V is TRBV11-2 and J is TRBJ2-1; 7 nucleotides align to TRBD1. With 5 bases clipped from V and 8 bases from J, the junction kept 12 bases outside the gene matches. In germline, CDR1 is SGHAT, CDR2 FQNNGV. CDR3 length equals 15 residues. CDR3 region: CASSAQSRQGYEQFF. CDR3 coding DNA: TGTGCCAGCAGCGCACAGTCCCGACAGGGTTATGAGCAGTTCTTC.

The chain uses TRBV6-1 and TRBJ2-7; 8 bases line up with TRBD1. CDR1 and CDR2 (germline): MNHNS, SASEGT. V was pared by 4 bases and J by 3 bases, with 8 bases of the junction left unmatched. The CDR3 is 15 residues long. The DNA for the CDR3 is TGTGCCAGCAGTGGCTTTTCGGGACAGGACTACGAGCAGTACTTC. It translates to CASSGFSGQDYEQYF.

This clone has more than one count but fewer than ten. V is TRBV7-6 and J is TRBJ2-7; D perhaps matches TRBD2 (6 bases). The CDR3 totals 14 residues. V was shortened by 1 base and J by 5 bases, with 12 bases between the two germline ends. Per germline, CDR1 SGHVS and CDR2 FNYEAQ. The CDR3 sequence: CASSLVHGSHEQYF. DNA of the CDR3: TGTGCCAGCAGCTTAGTTCACGGGAGCCACGAGCAGTACTTC.

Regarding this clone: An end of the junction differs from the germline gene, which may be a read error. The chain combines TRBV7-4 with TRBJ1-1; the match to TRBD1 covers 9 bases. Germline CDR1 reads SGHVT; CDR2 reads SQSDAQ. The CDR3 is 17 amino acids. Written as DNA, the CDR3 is TGTGCCAGCACCCCTCCCGGGACAGGGAGTTGCGACACTGGAGCTTTCTTT. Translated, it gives CASTPPGTGSCDTGAFF. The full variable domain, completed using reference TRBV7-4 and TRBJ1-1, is GAGVSQSPRYKVAKRGRDVALRCDSISGHVTLYWYRQTLGQGSEVLTYSQSDAQRDKSGRPSGRFSAERPERSVSTLKIQRTEQGDSAVYLCASTPPGTGSCDTGAFFGQGTRLTVV.

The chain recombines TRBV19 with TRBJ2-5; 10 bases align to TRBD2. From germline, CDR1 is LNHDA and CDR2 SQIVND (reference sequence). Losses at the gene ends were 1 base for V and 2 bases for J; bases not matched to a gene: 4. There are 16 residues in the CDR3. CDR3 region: CASSIGALAGQETQYF. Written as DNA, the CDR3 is TGTGCCAGTAGTATAGGGGCACTAGCGGGGCAAGAGACCCAGTACTTC.

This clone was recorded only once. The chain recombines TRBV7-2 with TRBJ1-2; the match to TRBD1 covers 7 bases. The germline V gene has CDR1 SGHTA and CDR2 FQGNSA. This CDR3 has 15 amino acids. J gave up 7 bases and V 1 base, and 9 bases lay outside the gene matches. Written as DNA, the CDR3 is TGTGCCAGCAGCTTAGTGGCAGGGGGAGGGTCTGGCTACACCTTC. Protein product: CASSLVAGGGSGYTF.

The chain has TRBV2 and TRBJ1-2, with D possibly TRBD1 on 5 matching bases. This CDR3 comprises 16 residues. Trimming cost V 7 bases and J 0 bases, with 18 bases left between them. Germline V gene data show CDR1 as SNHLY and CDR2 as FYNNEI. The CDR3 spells CASTPRRDRANYGYTF. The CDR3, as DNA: TGTGCCAGCACCCCCAGGCGGGACCGTGCTAACTATGGCTACACCTTC.

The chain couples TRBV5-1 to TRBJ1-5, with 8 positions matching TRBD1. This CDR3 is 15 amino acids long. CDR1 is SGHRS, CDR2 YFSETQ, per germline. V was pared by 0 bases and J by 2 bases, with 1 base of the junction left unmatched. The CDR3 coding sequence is TGCGCCAGCAGCTTGGGACAGGGGCGCAATCAGCCCCAGCATTTT. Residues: CASSLGQGRNQPQHF.

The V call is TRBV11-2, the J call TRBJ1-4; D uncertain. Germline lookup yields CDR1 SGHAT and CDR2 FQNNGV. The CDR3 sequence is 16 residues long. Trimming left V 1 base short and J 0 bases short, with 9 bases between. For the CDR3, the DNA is TGTGCCAGCAGCTTAGCCAGGCCCCCAACTAATGAAAAACTGTTTTTT. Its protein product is CASSLARPPTNEKLFF.

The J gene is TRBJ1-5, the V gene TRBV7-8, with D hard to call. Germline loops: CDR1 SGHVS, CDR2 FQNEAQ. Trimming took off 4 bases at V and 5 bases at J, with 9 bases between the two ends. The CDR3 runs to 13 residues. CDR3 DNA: TGTGCCAGCAGCTCACTCGGAGATCAGCCCCAGCATTTT. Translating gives CASSSLGDQPQHF.

In DNA, the CDR3 is TGTGCCACCAGCAGGGACTTGAACACTGAAGCTTTCTTT. Translating gives CATSRDLNTEAFF. This chain joins TRBV15 and TRBJ1-1; no clear D gene. Trimming pared 3 bases from V and 0 bases from J, leaving 5 bases between. Per the germline V gene, CDR1 is LNHNV and CDR2 is YYDKDF (reference sequence). The CDR3 is made up of 13 amino acids.

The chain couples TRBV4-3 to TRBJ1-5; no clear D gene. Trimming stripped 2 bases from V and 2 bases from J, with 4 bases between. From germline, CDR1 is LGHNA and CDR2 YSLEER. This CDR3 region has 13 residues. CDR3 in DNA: TGCGCCAGCAGCCAATTGGGCAATCAGCCCCAGCATTTT. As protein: CASSQLGNQPQHF.

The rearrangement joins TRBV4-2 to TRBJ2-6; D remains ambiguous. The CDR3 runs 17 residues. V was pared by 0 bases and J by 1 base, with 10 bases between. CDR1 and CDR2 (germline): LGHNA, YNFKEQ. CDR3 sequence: CASSQDSIKSGANVLTF. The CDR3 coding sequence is TGTGCCAGCAGCCAAGATAGCATAAAGTCTGGGGCCAACGTCCTGACTTTC.

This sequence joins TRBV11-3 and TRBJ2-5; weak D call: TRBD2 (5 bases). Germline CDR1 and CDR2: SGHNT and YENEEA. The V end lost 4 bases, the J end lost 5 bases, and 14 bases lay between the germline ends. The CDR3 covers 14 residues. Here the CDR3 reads CASSSTRLAETQYF. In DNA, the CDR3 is TGTGCCAGCAGCTCTACTCGGCTAGCCGAGACCCAGTACTTC.

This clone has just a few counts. CDR3 DNA: TGCGCCAGCAGCTTGGCCAGGCTAAACACTGAAGCTTTCTTT. Protein product: CASSLARLNTEAFF. The chain recombines TRBV5-1 with TRBJ1-1; D remains unclear. V lost 0 bases and J 2 bases, leaving 8 bases between the germline ends. This CDR3 spans 14 amino acids. Germline values: CDR1 SGHRS, CDR2 YFSETQ. Based on the CDR3 plus reference TRBV5-1 and TRBJ1-1, the full variable domain is KAGVTQTPRYLIKTRGQQVTLSCSPISGHRSVSWYQQTPGQGLQFLFEYFSETQRNKGNFPGRFSGRQFSNSRSEMNVSTLELGDSALYLCASSLARLNTEAFFGQGTRLTVV.

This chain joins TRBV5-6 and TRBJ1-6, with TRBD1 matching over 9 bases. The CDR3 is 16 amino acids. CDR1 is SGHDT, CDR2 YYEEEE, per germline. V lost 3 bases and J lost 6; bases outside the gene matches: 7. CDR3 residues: CASSYGTGSANSPLHF. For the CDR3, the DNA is TGTGCCAGCAGCTACGGGACAGGGTCAGCTAATTCACCCCTCCACTTT.

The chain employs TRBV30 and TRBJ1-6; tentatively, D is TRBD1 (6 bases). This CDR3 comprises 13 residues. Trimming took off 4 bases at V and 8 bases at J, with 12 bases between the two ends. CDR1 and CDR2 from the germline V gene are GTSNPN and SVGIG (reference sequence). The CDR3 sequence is CAWTTGLDSPLHF. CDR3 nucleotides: TGTGCCTGGACCACAGGGCTCGATTCACCCCTCCACTTT.